The clone carrying this TCR beta chain showed up many times. Its antigen remains unknown. This specimen comes from a study of CD8 T cells in ankylosing spondylitis. Broader study findings: Those disease-linked clones were CD8+; they were also relatively rare in peripheral blood. Characteristic, it appeared, of ankylosing spondylitis blood was a TCR beta motif of about eight highly homologous variants. Disease-linked clones were reportedly significantly enriched in matched ankylosing spondylitis synovial fluid.

The CDR3 runs 14 residues. The V end lost 3 bases, the J end lost 4 bases, and 13 bases lay between the germline ends. Looked up from germline, CDR1 is DFQATT and CDR2 is SNEGSKA (reference sequence). From the 5' RACE reads, TCRdb called clonotypes with MiXCR, one entry per CDR3 protein. This repertoire shows about 240,000 distinct CDR3 sequences, 8.2% found once; its top ten account for around 4.4%. Specimen: blood, either unsorted or a sorted T cell fraction (not recorded which). The V call is TRBV20-1, the J call TRBJ1-5; tentative D call: TRBD1 (5 bases). The receptor was derived from a female donor with ankylosing spondylitis or in good health (not recorded which). The CDR3 DNA reads TGCAGTGCTAGCCCCCCGGGGGGTAATCAGCCCCAGCATTTT. As protein: CSASPPGGNQPQHF.